This T cell receptor (beta chain) was identified in a study of shared clonotypes between healthy human individuals. V was pared by 7 bases and J by 2 bases, with 17 bases between. The CDR3 is 15 residues long. Looked up from germline, CDR1 is MNHNS and CDR2 is SASEGT. This table comes from immunoSEQ multiplex PCR, and its TCRdb copy is limited to in-frame clones, with some not included. The sample lists some 1 million clones, approximately 68% seen once, with roughly 1.5% in the top ten. Every contributor of samples was a Caucasian grown-up residing in Nashville, Tennessee. This clonotype was sampled from a man younger than 30 in good health. Sequenced material: memory CD4+ T cells sorted from blood. Subset in this sample: CD45RA-negative fraction. The gene calls are TRBV6-1 and TRBJ1-1; D ambiguous. As DNA, the CDR3 is TGTGCCAGCAAGCGTCCAGGAGGGCAAAACACTGAAGCTTTCTTT. Encoded protein: CASKRPGGQNTEAFF.